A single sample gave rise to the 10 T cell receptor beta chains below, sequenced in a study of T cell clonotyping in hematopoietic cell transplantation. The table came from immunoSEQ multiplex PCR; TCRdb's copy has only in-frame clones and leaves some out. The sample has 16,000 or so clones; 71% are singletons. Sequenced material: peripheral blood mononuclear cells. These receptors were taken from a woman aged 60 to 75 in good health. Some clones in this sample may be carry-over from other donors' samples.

In DNA, the CDR3 is TGTGCCAGCAGCTTAGACGGATCCTACAATGAGCAGTTCTTC. Encoded protein: CASSLDGSYNEQFF. The V and J genes are TRBV7-2 and TRBJ2-1; D is ambiguous. The germline CDR1 and CDR2 sequences are SGHTA and FQGNSA. The CDR3 is 14 amino acids. The germline V and J ends were trimmed by 1 base and 1 base, with 5 bases remaining between them.

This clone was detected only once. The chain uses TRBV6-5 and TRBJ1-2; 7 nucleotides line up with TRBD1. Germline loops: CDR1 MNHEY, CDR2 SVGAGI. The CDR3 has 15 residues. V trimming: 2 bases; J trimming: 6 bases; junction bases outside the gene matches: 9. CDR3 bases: TGTGCCAGCAGTTACAGGACAGGCCCCTCGGATGGCTACACCTTC. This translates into CASSYRTGPSDGYTF.

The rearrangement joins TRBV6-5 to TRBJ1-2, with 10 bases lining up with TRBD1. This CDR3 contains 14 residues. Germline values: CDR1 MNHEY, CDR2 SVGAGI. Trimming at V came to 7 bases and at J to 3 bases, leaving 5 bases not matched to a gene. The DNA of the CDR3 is TGTGCCAGCACCGAGACAGGGGGCGACTATGGCTACACCTTC. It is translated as CASTETGGDYGYTF.

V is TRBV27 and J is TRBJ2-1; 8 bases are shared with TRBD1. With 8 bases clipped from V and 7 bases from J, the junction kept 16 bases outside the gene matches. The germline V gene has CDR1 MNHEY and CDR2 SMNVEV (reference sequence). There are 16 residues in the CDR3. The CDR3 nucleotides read TGTGCCAGCCCATTTAGCTTGCGGACAGGGAGGAATGAGCAGTTCTTC. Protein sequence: CASPFSLRTGRNEQFF.

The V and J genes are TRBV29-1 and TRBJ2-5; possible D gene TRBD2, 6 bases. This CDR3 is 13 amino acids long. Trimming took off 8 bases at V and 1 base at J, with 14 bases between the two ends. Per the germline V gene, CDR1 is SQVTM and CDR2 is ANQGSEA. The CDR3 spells CSNSGQGQETQYF. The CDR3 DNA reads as TGCAGCAATAGCGGCCAGGGCCAAGAGACCCAGTACTTC.

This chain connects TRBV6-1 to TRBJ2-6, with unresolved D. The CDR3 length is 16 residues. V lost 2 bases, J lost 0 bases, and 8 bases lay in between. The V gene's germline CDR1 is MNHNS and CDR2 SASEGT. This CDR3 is CASSEPRGSGANVLTF. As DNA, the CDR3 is TGTGCCAGCAGTGAACCTCGCGGCTCTGGGGCCAACGTCCTGACTTTC.

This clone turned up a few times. The CDR3 sequence: CASSLGGPTSTDTQYF. The CDR3 DNA follows: TGTGCCAGCAGCTTGGGGGGGCCAACGAGCACAGATACGCAGTATTTT. The rearrangement uses TRBV5-6 and TRBJ2-3; possible D gene TRBD1, 6 bases. Per the germline V gene, CDR1 is SGHDT and CDR2 is YYEEEE. This CDR3 region has 16 residues. V dropped 0 bases and J dropped 0 bases, with 11 bases sitting between them.

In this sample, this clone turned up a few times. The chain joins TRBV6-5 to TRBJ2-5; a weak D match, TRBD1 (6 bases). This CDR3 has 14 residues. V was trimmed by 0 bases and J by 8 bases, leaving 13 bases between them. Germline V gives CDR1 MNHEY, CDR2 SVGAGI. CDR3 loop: CASSYSQGPSTQYF. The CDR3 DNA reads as TGTGCCAGCAGTTACTCGCAGGGGCCGAGTACCCAGTACTTC.

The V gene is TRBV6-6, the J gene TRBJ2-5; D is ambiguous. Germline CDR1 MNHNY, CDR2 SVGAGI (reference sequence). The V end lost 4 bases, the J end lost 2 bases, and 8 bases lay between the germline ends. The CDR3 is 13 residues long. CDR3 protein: CASSSLRQETQYF. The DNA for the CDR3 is TGTGCCAGCAGTTCATTGCGACAAGAGACCCAGTACTTC.

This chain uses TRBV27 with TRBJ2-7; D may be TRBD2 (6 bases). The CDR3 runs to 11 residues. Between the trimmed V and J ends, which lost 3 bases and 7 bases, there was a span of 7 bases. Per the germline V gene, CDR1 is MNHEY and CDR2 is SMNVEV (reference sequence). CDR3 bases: TGTGCCAGCAGTTTCGGGGGAGAGCAGTACTTC. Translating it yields CASSFGGEQYF.